The T cell receptor (beta chain) described here comes from a study of T cell changes during pregnancy in multiple sclerosis. This CDR3 contains 17 residues. J was trimmed by 6 bases and V by 3 bases; bases with no gene match: 13. Germline V gives CDR1 MDHEN, CDR2 SYDVKM. Here immunoSEQ multiplex PCR was the method, and the copy in TCRdb shows in-frame clones only, minus some. The sample has some 50,000 clones, around 90% seen once. The sequencing used CD4+ T cells from peripheral blood mononuclear cells, collected in the second trimester of pregnancy. The V gene is TRBV28, the J gene TRBJ2-2; 7 bases fit TRBD2. This clonotype was sampled from a female donor with multiple sclerosis, enrolled in a pregnancy study. This CDR3 is CASSFPGGREIPGELFF. The DNA for the CDR3 is TGTGCCAGCAGTTTCCCTGGAGGGCGGGAGATTCCCGGGGAGCTGTTTTTT.